This TCR beta chain was captured in a study of shared clonotypes between healthy human individuals. Germline V CDR1 and CDR2: KGHSH, LQKENI. Trimming stripped 1 base from V and 0 bases from J, with 10 bases between. The CDR3 length is 16 residues. Several immunoSEQ 96-well plates shared each subset's DNA, each plate a replicate. The method was immunoSEQ multiplex PCR; TCRdb's version includes in-frame clones alone and lacks a portion of them. This table holds roughly 110,000 clones, around two thirds found once. With respect to this clone: Its antigen remains unidentified.

Study-wide results and limits: The low donor count limited represented genetic and exposure-history diversity. Sorted-subset sequencing was shown by rarefaction to be incomplete despite large depth. It was the non-shared clonotypes that had lower generation probabilities than clonotypes shared by all four donors.

Sample: memory CD8+ T cells sorted from blood. Subset reported: CD45RO+ cells pooled with CCR7-negative TemRA cells. This clonotype was sampled from a woman aged 30 to 39 in good health. The J gene is TRBJ1-3, the V gene TRBV18; perhaps TRBD1 as D (5 bases). The CDR3 sequence: CASSPRGRPSGNTIYF. In nucleotides, the CDR3 is TGTGCCAGCTCACCACGGGGACGGCCCTCTGGAAACACCATATATTTT.